A single sample is the source of the 23 T cell receptor beta chains below, sequenced in a study of T cell responses to AZD1222 COVID-19 vaccine (dated by TCRdb to the early 2020s). The library was made by the immunoSEQ multiplex PCR assay. Held by TCRdb, this immuneACCESS table contains in-frame sequences only and omits some clones. Under half of the omission traces to an unresolved V gene where checked; the cause of the rest is unknown. The sample table shows under 150,000 clones, and roughly 90% are seen once. Around 2.8% of the sample lies in the top ten. Per the publication, the time point label means: baseline before first vaccination. The source was peripheral blood, collected on day 0 of AZD1222 vaccination. The receptors stem from an adult in good health.

In nucleotides, the CDR3 is TGTGCCAGCAGCTTAAATAGAGGGACAGGGGTTGAAAAACTGTTTTTT. Protein product: CASSLNRGTGVEKLFF. The chain employs TRBV13 and TRBJ1-4; 10 bases fit TRBD1. The CDR3 contains 16 residues. With 2 bases clipped from V and 7 bases from J, the junction kept 7 bases outside the gene matches. The germline gives CDR1 PRHDT, CDR2 FYEKMQ (reference sequence). The full variable domain, completed using reference TRBV13 and TRBJ1-4, is AAGVIQSPRHLIKEKRETATLKCYPIPRHDTVYWYQQGPGQDPQFLISFYEKMQSDKGSIPDRFSAQQFSDYHSELNMSSLELGDSALYFCASSLNRGTGVEKLFFGSGTQLSVL.

This clone was seen a few times. The chain is built from TRBV7-9 and TRBJ2-4; 8 bases are a match to TRBD1. J was trimmed by 8 bases and V by 5 bases; bases with no gene match: 11. The CDR3 consists of 15 residues. Germline values: CDR1 SEHNR, CDR2 FQNEAQ (reference sequence). CDR3 in DNA: TGTGCCAGCAGCCCCATCCTCGACAGGGGTGACATTCAGTACTTC. The encoded protein is CASSPILDRGDIQYF.

The rearrangement joins TRBV28 to TRBJ2-7, with TRBD2 matching 8 bases. The CDR3 is 14 residues long. V dropped 5 bases and J dropped 3; count of bases not matched to a gene: 6. From germline, CDR1 is MDHEN and CDR2 SYDVKM. In DNA form, the CDR3 reads TGTGCCAGCAGTCCTCCGGGGGGGGACTACGAGCAGTACTTC. The encoded protein is CASSPPGGDYEQYF. Variable domain in full (rest from reference TRBV28 and TRBJ2-7): DVKVTQSSRYLVKRTGEKVFLECVQDMDHENMFWYRQDPGLGLRLIYFSYDVKMKEKGDIPEGYSVSREKKERFSLILESASTNQTSMYLCASSPPGGDYEQYFGPGTRLTVT.

This clone was detected once. The rearrangement joins TRBV7-2 to TRBJ2-7; the match to TRBD2 covers 9 bases. CDR3 size: 15 residues. V dropped 3 bases and J dropped 7; count of bases not matched to a gene: 10. The germline V gene encodes CDR1 SGHTA and CDR2 FQGNSA. Here the CDR3 DNA reads TGTGCCAGCAGCTTTACTCCCGGGACTAGCTTTGAGCAGTACTTC. This encodes CASSFTPGTSFEQYF.

The chain employs TRBV27 and TRBJ2-5; TRBD1 is a possible D gene (6 bases). The CDR3 loop spans 13 amino acids. From germline, CDR1 is MNHEY and CDR2 SMNVEV (reference sequence). V was shortened by 3 bases and J by 6 bases, with 11 bases between the two germline ends. Here the CDR3 reads CASSFGQQQTQYF. The CDR3 DNA reads TGTGCCAGCAGTTTCGGACAGCAACAGACCCAGTACTTC.

The chain links TRBV2 to TRBJ1-6, with D uncertain. CDR1 is SNHLY, CDR2 FYNNEI, per germline. V was cut by 7 bases and J by 7 bases, with 5 bases left in between. The CDR3 extends over 11 amino acids. The CDR3 DNA follows: TGTGCCAGCACCCCAAATTCACCCCTCCACTTT. Translated, it gives CASTPNSPLHF.

The chain is built from TRBV3-1 (or the pseudogene TRBV3-2) and TRBJ2-1; maybe TRBD2 (5 bases). From germline, CDR1 is LGHDT and CDR2 YNNKEL (reference sequence). V was pared by 0 bases and J by 6 bases, with 12 bases between. This CDR3 region has 15 residues. CDR3 loop: CASSQELLAPNEQFF. In DNA, the CDR3 is TGTGCCAGCAGCCAAGAGTTATTAGCGCCCAATGAGCAGTTCTTC.

This clone was counted once. The V gene is TRBV14, the J gene TRBJ1-1; possible D gene TRBD1, 5 bases. The CDR3 consists of 12 residues. Germline assignment: CDR1 SGHDN and CDR2 FVKESK. V was cut by 0 bases and J by 10 bases, with 9 bases left in between. The CDR3 nucleotides are TGTGCCAGCAGCCAAGAGGGGGTTGGAGCTTTCTTT. This codes for CASSQEGVGAFF.

The chain links TRBV24-1 to TRBJ2-2, with TRBD1 as a possible D gene (5 bases). CDR1 is KGHDR and CDR2 is SFDVKD in the germline V gene. The CDR3 sequence is 16 residues long. Trimming removed 4 bases from V and 4 bases from J, with 15 bases in between. The CDR3 protein is CATSDKGLLGTGELFF. In nucleotides, the CDR3 is TGTGCCACCAGTGACAAGGGGTTACTGGGCACCGGGGAGCTGTTTTTT.

The V gene is TRBV11-2, the J gene TRBJ2-7; 9 bases line up with TRBD2. The CDR3 length is 16 residues. Germline-derived CDR1 and CDR2 are SGHAT and FQNNGV. V lost 5 bases and J lost 0; bases outside the gene matches: 8. The CDR3 DNA follows: TGTGCCAGCAGCAACCAGCGGGGGGTTAGCTCCTACGAGCAGTACTTC. Residues: CASSNQRGVSSYEQYF.

This chain joins TRBV27 and TRBJ1-5; D is unclear. CDR1 and CDR2 (germline): MNHEY, SMNVEV (reference sequence). The CDR3 runs to 15 residues. V lost 7 bases to trimming and J lost 1 base, with 14 bases between them. The CDR3 reads CASMLMTGSNQPQHF. The CDR3 DNA reads TGTGCCAGCATGCTGATGACTGGCAGCAATCAGCCCCAGCATTTT.

The J gene is TRBJ2-5, the V gene TRBV4-2; 9 positions match TRBD2. CDR3 length equals 17 residues. V was pared by 0 bases and J by 2 bases, with 7 bases of the junction left unmatched. Germline CDR1 and CDR2: LGHNA and YNFKEQ. The CDR3 is CASSQDLTSGPQETQYF. The CDR3 DNA sequence: TGTGCCAGCAGCCAAGACCTGACTAGCGGCCCTCAAGAGACCCAGTACTTC.

The chain carries TRBV6-5 and TRBJ1-1; D is possibly TRBD1 (6 bases). Germline V gene data show CDR1 as MNHEY and CDR2 as SVGAGI. Trimming cost V 4 bases and J 8 bases, with 11 bases left between them. This CDR3 has 12 residues. The CDR3 DNA reads TGTGCCAGCAGTTCCTTCCAGGGGGAAGCTTTCTTT. It translates to CASSSFQGEAFF.

This clone was counted only a few times. The V gene is TRBV9, the J gene TRBJ2-2; perhaps TRBD1 as D (5 bases). Trimming took 6 bases from V and 1 from J, leaving 10 bases between them. This CDR3 region has 14 residues. The germline V gene has CDR1 SGDLS and CDR2 YYNGEE. The CDR3 sequence: CASTGFLNTGELFF. CDR3 nucleotide sequence: TGTGCCAGCACAGGGTTTTTGAACACCGGGGAGCTGTTTTTT. The variable domain in full, with the rest retrieved from reference TRBV9 and TRBJ2-2, is DSGVTQTPKHLITATGQRVTLRCSPRSGDLSVYWYQQSLDQGLQFLIQYYNGEERAKGNILERFSAQQFPDLHSELNLSSLELGDSALYFCASTGFLNTGELFFGEGSRLTVL.

This clone was counted a single time. This chain links TRBV6-5 with TRBJ1-1, with a tentative D call TRBD1 (6 bases). The germline V gene encodes CDR1 MNHEY and CDR2 SVGAGI. Trimming took off 5 bases at V and 8 bases at J, with 12 bases between the two ends. This CDR3 has 12 residues. The CDR3 spells CASSPLQGEAFF. The DNA for the CDR3 is TGTGCCAGCAGTCCATTACAGGGAGAAGCTTTCTTT.

The V gene is TRBV6-2 or TRBV6-3, the J gene TRBJ2-2; D tentatively fits TRBD1 or TRBD2 (5 bases each). CDR3 length: 13 residues. Trimming removed 6 bases at V and 5 bases at J, with 10 bases between. The V gene's germline CDR1 is MNHEY and CDR2 SVGEGT. DNA of the CDR3: TGTGCCAGCAGCGGGGCTTGGACCGGGGAGCTGTTTTTT. Protein product: CASSGAWTGELFF.

The chain has TRBV19 and TRBJ1-3; no definite D call. CDR1 and CDR2 (germline): LNHDA, SQIVND (reference sequence). The CDR3 consists of 14 residues. With 8 bases removed from V and 2 bases from J, the gap between germline ends came to 13 bases. The CDR3 nucleotides read TGTGCCAGTGCCCCCCAGGTTACTGGAAACACCATATATTTT. Translation: CASAPQVTGNTIYF.

V is TRBV5-1 and J is TRBJ2-6; D is unresolved. The V gene lost 1 base and the J gene lost 0 bases, with 11 bases spanning the gap. Germline V gene sequence: CDR1 SGHRS, CDR2 YFSETQ. This CDR3 is built from 17 residues. This CDR3 reads CASSLRALSSGANVLTF. The CDR3 DNA reads as TGCGCCAGCAGCTTGAGGGCTCTCAGCTCTGGGGCCAACGTCCTGACTTTC.

This clone was recorded a few times. The rearrangement links TRBV2 to TRBJ1-2; TRBD1 agrees at 9 bases. J lost 4 bases, V lost 2 bases, and 17 bases had no gene match. Germline V gene sequence: CDR1 SNHLY, CDR2 FYNNEI. This CDR3 has 19 residues. The CDR3 coding sequence is TGTGCCAGCAGTGAACGGATCGGGACAGGGCCCTTCCTCTCCTATGGCTACACCTTC. This gives the protein CASSERIGTGPFLSYGYTF.

The chain uses TRBV7-2 and TRBJ2-2; the match to TRBD2 covers 9 bases. This CDR3 comprises 17 residues. Per germline, CDR1 SGHTA and CDR2 FQGNSA. The V gene end was trimmed by 2 bases and the J gene end by 3 bases; junction bases not matched to a gene: 7. The CDR3: CASSLKAGGSHTGELFF. CDR3 DNA sequence: TGTGCCAGCAGCTTAAAAGCGGGAGGATCTCACACCGGGGAGCTGTTTTTT.

This clone showed up just once. The chain recombines TRBV29-1 with TRBJ1-2; perhaps TRBD1 as D (5 bases). The V gene's germline CDR1 is SQVTM and CDR2 ANQGSEA. The V end lost 7 bases, the J end lost 5 bases, and 14 bases lay between the germline ends. The CDR3 has 12 amino acids. The CDR3 is CSATVPRYGYTF. DNA for the CDR3: TGCAGCGCGACAGTTCCTAGGTATGGCTACACCTTC. The complete variable domain, with remaining parts taken from reference TRBV29-1 and TRBJ1-2, reads SAVISQKPSRDICQRGTSLTIQCQVDSQVTMMFWYRQQPGQSLTLIATANQGSEATYESGFVIDKFPISRPNLTFSTLTVSNMSPEDSSIYLCSATVPRYGYTFGSGTRLTVV.

The table lists this clone with a count of one. The chain carries TRBV30 and TRBJ2-7; 9 positions match TRBD2. CDR3 length equals 14 residues. V lost 4 bases and J lost 2; bases outside the gene matches: 6. CDR1 GTSNPN and CDR2 SVGIG come from the germline V gene (reference sequence). DNA of the CDR3: TGTGCCTGGAACCGACTAGCGGCGCCCTACGAGCAGTACTTC. It yields the protein CAWNRLAAPYEQYF.

V usage is TRBV18 and J usage is TRBJ2-1; a possible D gene is TRBD1 (6 bases). Trimming took 0 bases from V and 9 from J, leaving 15 bases between them. This CDR3 contains 15 residues. Germline V gives CDR1 KGHSH, CDR2 LQKENI. CDR3 sequence: CASSPPIQGVSEQFF. CDR3 DNA sequence: TGTGCCAGCTCACCACCTATACAGGGAGTCAGTGAGCAGTTCTTC.